This TCR beta chain appears in the sequencing data of a study of beta chain features in type 1 diabetes. Whole-study context: Across every sample, about 110 million sorted cells were examined in total.

Germline loops: CDR1 GTSNPN, CDR2 SVGIG (reference sequence). The CDR3 contains 14 residues. Between the trimmed V and J ends, which lost 0 bases and 2 bases, there was a span of 9 bases. This clone has more than one count but fewer than ten. Its antigen remains unidentified. Study results and limitations: Among patients, naive, central memory and Treg TCRB repertoires appeared more similar than among healthy donors. Moderately but significantly shorter TCRB CDR3s were found in Type 1 diabetes patients in all four CD4+ subsets.

cDNA synthesis used the whole RNA isolate, giving expressed TCRB sequences. Clones were read by immunoSEQ multiplex PCR, and TCRdb kept only the in-frame ones, dropping some. Among a few hundred thousand clones listed, 14% to 15% were seen once. The sample consisted of naive CD4+ T cells from blood. This clonotype was sampled from a man aged 18 to 29 with type 1 diabetes. This sequence joins TRBV30 and TRBJ2-3; D gene unclear. CDR3 coding DNA: TGTGCCTGGAGTGTACTGCAATCCACAGATACGCAGTATTTT. It codes for CAWSVLQSTDTQYF.